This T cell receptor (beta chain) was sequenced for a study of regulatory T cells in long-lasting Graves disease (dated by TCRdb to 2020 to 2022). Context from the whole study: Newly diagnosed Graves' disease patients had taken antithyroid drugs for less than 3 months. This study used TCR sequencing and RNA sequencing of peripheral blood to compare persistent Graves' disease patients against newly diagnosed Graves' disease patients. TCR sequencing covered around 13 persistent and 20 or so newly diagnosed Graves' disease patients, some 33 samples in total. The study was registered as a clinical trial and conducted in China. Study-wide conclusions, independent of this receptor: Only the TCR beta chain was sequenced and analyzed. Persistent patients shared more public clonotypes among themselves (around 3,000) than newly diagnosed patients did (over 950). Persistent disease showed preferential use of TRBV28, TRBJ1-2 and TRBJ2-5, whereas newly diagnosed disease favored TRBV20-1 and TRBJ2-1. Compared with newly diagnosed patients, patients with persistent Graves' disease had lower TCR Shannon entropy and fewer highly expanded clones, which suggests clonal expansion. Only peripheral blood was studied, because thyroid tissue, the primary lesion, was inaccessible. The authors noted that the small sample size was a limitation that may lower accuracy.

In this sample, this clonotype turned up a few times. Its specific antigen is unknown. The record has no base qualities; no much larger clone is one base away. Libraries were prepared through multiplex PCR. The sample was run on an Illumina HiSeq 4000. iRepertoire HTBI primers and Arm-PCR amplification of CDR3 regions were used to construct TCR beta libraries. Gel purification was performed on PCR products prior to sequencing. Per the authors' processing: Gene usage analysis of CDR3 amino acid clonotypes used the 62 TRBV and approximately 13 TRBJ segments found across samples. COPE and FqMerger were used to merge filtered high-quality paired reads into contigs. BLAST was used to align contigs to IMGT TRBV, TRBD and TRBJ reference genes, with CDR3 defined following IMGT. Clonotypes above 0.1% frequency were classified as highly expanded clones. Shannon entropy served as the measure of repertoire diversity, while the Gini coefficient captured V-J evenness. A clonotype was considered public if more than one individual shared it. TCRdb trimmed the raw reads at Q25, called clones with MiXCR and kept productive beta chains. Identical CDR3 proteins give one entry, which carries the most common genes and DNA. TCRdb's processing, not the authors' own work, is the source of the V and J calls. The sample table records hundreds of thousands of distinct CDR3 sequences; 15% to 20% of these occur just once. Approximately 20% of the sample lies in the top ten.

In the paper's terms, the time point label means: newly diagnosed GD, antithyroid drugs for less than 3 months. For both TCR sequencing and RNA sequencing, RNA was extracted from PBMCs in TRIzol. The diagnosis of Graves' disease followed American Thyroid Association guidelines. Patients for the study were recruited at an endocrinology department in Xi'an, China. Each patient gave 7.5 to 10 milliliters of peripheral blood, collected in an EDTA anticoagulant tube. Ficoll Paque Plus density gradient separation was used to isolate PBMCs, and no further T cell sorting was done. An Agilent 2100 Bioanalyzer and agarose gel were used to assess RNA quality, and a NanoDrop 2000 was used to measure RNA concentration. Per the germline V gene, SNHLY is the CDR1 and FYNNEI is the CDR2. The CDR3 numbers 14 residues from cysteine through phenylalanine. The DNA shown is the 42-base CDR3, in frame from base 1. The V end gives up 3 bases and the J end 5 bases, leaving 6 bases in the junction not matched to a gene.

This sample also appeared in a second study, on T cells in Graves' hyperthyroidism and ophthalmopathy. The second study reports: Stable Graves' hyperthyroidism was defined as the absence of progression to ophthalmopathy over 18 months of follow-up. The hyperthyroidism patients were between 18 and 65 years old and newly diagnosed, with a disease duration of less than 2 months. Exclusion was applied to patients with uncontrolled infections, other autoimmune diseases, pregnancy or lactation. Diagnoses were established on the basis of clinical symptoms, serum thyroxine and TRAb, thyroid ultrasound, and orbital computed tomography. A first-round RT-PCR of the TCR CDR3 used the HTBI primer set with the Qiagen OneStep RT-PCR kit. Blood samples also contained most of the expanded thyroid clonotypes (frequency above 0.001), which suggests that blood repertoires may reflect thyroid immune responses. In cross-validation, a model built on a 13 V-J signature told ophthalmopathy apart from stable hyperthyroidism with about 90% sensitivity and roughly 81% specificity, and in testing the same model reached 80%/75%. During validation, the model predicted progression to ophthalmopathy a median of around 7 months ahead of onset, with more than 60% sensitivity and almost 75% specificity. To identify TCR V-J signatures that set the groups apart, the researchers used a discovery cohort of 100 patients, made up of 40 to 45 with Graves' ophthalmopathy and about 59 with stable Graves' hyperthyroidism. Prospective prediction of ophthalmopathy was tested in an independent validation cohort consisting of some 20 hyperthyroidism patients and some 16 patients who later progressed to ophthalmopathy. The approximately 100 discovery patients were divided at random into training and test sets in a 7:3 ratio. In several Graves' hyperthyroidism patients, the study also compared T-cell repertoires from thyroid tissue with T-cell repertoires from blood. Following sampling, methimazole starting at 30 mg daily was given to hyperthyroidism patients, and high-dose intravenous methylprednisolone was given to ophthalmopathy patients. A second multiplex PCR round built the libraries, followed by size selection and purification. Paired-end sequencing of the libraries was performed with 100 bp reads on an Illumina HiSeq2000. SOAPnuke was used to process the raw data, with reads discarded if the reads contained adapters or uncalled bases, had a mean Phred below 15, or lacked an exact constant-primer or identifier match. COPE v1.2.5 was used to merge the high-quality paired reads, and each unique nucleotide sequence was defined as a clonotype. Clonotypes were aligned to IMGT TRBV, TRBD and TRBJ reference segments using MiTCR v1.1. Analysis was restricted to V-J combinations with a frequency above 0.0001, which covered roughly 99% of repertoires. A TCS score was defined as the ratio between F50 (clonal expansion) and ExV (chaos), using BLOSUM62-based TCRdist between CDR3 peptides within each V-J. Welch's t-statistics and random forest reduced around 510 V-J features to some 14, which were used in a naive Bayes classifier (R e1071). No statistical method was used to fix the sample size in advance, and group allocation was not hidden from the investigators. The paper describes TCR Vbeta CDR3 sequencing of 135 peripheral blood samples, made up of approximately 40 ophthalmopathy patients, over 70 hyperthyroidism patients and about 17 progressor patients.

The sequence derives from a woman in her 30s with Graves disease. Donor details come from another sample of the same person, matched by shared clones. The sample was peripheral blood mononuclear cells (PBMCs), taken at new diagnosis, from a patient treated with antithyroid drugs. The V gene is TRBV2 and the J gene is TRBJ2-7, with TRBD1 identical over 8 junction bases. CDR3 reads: CASSDGTGLNEQYF. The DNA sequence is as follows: TGTGCCAGCAGTGACGGGACAGGCCTAAACGAGCAGTACTTC. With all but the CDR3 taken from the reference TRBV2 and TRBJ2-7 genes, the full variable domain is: EPEVTQTPSHQVTQMGQEVILRCVPISNHLYFYWYRQILGQKVEFLVSFYNNEISEKSEIFDDQFSVERPDGSNFTLKIRSTKLEDSAMYFCASSDGTGLNEQYFGPGTRLTVT.